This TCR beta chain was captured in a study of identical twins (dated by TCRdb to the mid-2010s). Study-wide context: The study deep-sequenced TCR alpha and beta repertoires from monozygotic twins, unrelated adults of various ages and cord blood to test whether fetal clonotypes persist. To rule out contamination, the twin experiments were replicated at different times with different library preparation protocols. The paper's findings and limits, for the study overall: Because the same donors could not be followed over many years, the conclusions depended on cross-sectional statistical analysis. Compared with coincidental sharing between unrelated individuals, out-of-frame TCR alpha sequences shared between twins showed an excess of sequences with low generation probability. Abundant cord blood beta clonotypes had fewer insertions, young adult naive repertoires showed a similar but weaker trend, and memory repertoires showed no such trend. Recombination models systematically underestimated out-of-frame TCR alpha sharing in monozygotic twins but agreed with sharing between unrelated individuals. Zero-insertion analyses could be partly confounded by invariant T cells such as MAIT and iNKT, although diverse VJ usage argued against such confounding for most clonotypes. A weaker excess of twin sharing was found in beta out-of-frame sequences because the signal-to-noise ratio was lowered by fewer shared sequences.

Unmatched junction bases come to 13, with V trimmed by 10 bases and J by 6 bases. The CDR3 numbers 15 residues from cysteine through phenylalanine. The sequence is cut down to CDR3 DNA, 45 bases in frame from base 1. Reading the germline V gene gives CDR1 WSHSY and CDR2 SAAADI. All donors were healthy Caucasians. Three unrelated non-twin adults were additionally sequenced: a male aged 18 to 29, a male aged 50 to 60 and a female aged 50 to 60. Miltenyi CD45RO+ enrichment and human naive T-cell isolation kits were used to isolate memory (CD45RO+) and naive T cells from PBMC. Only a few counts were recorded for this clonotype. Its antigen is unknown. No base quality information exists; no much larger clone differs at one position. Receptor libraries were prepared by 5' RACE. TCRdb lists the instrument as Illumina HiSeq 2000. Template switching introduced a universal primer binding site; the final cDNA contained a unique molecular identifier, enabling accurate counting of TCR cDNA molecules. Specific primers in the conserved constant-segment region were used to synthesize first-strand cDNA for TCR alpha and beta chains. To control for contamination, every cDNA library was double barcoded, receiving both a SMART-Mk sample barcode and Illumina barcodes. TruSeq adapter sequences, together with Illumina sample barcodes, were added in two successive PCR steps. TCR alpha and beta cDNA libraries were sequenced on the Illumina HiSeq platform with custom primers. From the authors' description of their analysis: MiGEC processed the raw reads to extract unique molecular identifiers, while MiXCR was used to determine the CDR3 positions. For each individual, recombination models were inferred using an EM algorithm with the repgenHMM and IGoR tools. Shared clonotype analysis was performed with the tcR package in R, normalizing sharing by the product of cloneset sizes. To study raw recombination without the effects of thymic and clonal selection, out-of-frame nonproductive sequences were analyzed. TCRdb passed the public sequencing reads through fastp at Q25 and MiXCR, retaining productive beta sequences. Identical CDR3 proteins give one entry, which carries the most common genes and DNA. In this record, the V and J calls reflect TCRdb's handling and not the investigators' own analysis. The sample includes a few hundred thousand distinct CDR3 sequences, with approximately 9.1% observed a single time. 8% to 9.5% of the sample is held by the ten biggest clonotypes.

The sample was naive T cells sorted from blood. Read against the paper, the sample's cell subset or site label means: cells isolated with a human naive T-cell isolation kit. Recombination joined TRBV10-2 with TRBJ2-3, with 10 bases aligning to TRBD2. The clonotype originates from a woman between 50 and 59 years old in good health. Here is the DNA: TGCGCCACCCAAGACGGACTAGCGGCTCTGGATACGCAGTATTTT. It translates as CATQDGLAALDTQYF.